Listed below are T cell receptor beta chains from one sample, sequenced in a study of blood T cell repertoires in COVID-19. The repertoire was sequenced with immunoSEQ multiplex PCR; TCRdb's copy has only in-frame clones and lacks some. The sample yields about 320,000 clones, more than 70% seen once. Sequencing was carried out using peripheral blood. The receptors shown here come from a man between 18 and 35 years old who had recovered from COVID-19. CDR3s include the opening cysteine and the closing phenylalanine or tryptophan. A D gene is named only where the DNA matches it firmly. Expanded clones get a size class; other rows say once, few or many, or leave the size out.

v_gene: TRBV18; j_gene: TRBJ2-4; abundance: -; d_gene: TRBD2; CDR3nt: TGTGCCAGCTCACCAGGAAGAGCCGGGACTAGCGGGCAAAACATTCAGTACTTC; CDR3aa: CASSPGRAGTSGQNIQYF
v_gene: TRBV7-2; j_gene: TRBJ1-2; abundance: -; d_gene: -; CDR3nt: TGTGCCAGCAGCCCCGGCAGGGGAGTGTATGGCTACACCTTC; CDR3aa: CASSPGRGVYGYTF
v_gene: TRBV10-3; j_gene: TRBJ1-2; abundance: -; d_gene: TRBD1; CDR3nt: TGTGCCATCAACCAGGGGGCGCAAGACTATGGCTACACCTTC; CDR3aa: CAINQGAQDYGYTF
v_gene: TRBV6-5; j_gene: TRBJ2-3; abundance: -; d_gene: -; CDR3nt: TGTGCCAGCAGCCATGAAGCGGGTACAGATACGCAGTATTTT; CDR3aa: CASSHEAGTDTQYF
v_gene: TRBV2; j_gene: TRBJ2-5; abundance: -; d_gene: TRBD1; CDR3nt: TGTGCCAGCAGTGAGGGACAGGGGGCGTGGGAGACCCAGTACTTC; CDR3aa: CASSEGQGAWETQYF
v_gene: TRBV6-5; j_gene: TRBJ2-7; abundance: -; d_gene: -; CDR3nt: TGTGCCAGCAGTTACAGGACAGAAGCCTACGAGCAGTACTTC; CDR3aa: CASSYRTEAYEQYF
v_gene: TRBV9; j_gene: TRBJ1-3; abundance: -; d_gene: -; CDR3nt: TGTGCCAGCAGCCCACGACTGGGACATGGAAACACCATATATTTT; CDR3aa: CASSPRLGHGNTIYF
v_gene: TRBV15; j_gene: TRBJ1-5; abundance: -; d_gene: TRBD1; CDR3nt: TGTGCCACCAGCCCAGCGAGGGGGCGCGTACGGGGTCAGCCCCAGCATTTT; CDR3aa: CATSPARGRVRGQPQHF
v_gene: TRBV7-8; j_gene: TRBJ2-3; abundance: -; d_gene: -; CDR3nt: TGTGCCAGCAGCTTAGGTCGGGGATTCACAGATACGCAGTATTTT; CDR3aa: CASSLGRGFTDTQYF
v_gene: TRBV7-2; j_gene: TRBJ2-3; abundance: -; d_gene: -; CDR3nt: TGTGCCAGCAGCCAGGGTGATACGCAGTATTTT; CDR3aa: CASSQGDTQYF
v_gene: TRBV6-5; j_gene: TRBJ1-2; abundance: once; d_gene: -; CDR3nt: TGTGCCAGCACCCTTAGGGGCGGCGACTATGGCTACACCTTC; CDR3aa: CASTLRGGDYGYTF
v_gene: TRBV5-5; j_gene: TRBJ2-7; abundance: -; d_gene: TRBD1; CDR3nt: TGTGCCAGCAGCTACGAACTAACAGGGGCCTACGAGCAGTACTTC; CDR3aa: CASSYELTGAYEQYF
v_gene: TRBV24-1; j_gene: TRBJ1-5; abundance: -; d_gene: -; CDR3nt: TGTGCCACCAGTGAGTCCACAGAGAATCAGCCCCAGCATTTT; CDR3aa: CATSESTENQPQHF
v_gene: TRBV5-6; j_gene: TRBJ1-1; abundance: -; d_gene: -; CDR3nt: TGTGCCAGCAGCTTGCTCGCCAGTGAAGCTTTCTTT; CDR3aa: CASSLLASEAFF
v_gene: TRBV6-5; j_gene: TRBJ1-4; abundance: -; d_gene: TRBD1; CDR3nt: TGTGCCAGCAGTTACGAGGGGACAGGGAGTGAAAAACTGTTTTTT; CDR3aa: CASSYEGTGSEKLFF
v_gene: TRBV5-1; j_gene: TRBJ1-2; abundance: few; d_gene: TRBD1; CDR3nt: TGCGCCAGCAGCTTAAAGGGGGCCCTCAACTATGGCTACACCTTC; CDR3aa: CASSLKGALNYGYTF
v_gene: TRBV6-4; j_gene: TRBJ2-7; abundance: -; d_gene: TRBD2; CDR3nt: TGTGCCAGCAGTGACTCTAGCGGGATACCGTACGAGCAGTACTTC; CDR3aa: CASSDSSGIPYEQYF
v_gene: TRBV5-1; j_gene: TRBJ2-5; abundance: -; d_gene: TRBD2; CDR3nt: TGCGCCAGCAGCGAGGGACTAGCGGGGGCAAATCAAGAGACCCAGTACTTC; CDR3aa: CASSEGLAGANQETQYF
v_gene: TRBV3-1/TRBV3-2; j_gene: TRBJ1-4; abundance: once; d_gene: -; CDR3nt: TGTGCCAGCAGCCAAAGTAAAGCTGAAAAACTGTTTTTT; CDR3aa: CASSQSKAEKLFF
v_gene: TRBV7-8; j_gene: TRBJ1-2; abundance: -; d_gene: -; CDR3nt: TGTGCCAGCAGCCCAGGACAGTCCTACTATGGCTACACCTTC; CDR3aa: CASSPGQSYYGYTF
v_gene: TRBV4-2; j_gene: TRBJ2-1; abundance: -; d_gene: TRBD2; CDR3nt: TGTGCCAGCAGCCATAACTCCAGGGCTAGCGGGGGAATAGGCAATGAGCAGTTCTTC; CDR3aa: CASSHNSRASGGIGNEQFF
v_gene: TRBV9; j_gene: TRBJ1-2; abundance: -; d_gene: -; CDR3nt: TGTGCCAGCAGCCCCGTTGGGGGGAGGGGCTACACCTTC; CDR3aa: CASSPVGGRGYTF